What follows is one TCR beta chain and its context. The trim removed 10 bases at V and 0 bases at J, leaving 18 bases unmatched. The CDR3 consists of 18 residues. The V gene's germline CDR1 is MNHNS and CDR2 SASEGT. Cells sorted as Tregs were CD4+, CD25+ and CD127-/low. Full-length variable regions came from constant-region reverse primers plus semi-nested Nested Universal Primer A PCR. TCRdb reprocessed the 5' RACE reads with MiXCR, giving one entry per CDR3 protein. The table shows approximately 50,000 distinct CDR3 sequences, with roughly 28% occurring only once. The clonotype originates from a female donor with breast cancer. Sequencing was carried out using tumor-infiltrating Tregs sorted from the breast tumor. The chain employs TRBV6-1 and TRBJ2-3, with TRBD2 matching 8 bases. Here the CDR3 reads CATSGTRSLRISTDTQYF. CDR3 nucleotide sequence: TGTGCCACCTCTGGGACTAGGAGTCTGAGGATTAGCACAGATACGCAGTATTTT.